These T cell receptor beta chains were read from a single sample in a study of shared clonotypes between healthy human individuals. Generated by immunoSEQ multiplex PCR, the TCRdb table keeps only in-frame clones and is missing some. The top ten hold 11% of the sample, which has some 240,000 clones, 65% seen once. The sample was memory CD4+ T cells sorted from blood. The origin of the receptors is a man aged 30-40 years in good health. Each CDR3 is given with its conserved first and last residue. A D gene is named only where the DNA matches it firmly. Rows give clone size only sometimes, using once, few, many, or a class for an expanded clone.

j_gene	abundance	d_gene	v_gene	CDR3aa	CDR3nt
TRBJ1-1	few	NA	TRBV27	CASSLGSNTEAFF	TGTGCCAGCAGTTTAGGGTCGAACACTGAAGCTTTCTTT
TRBJ2-3	NA	TRBD2	TRBV7-2	CASSHELGPLAGVTDTQYF	TGTGCCAGCAGCCACGAGTTGGGTCCCCTAGCGGGGGTCACAGATACGCAGTATTTT
TRBJ2-1	NA	TRBD1	TRBV18	CASDTPRGQGAEVWQFF	TGTGCCAGCGATACCCCCCGCGGACAGGGGGCAGAAGTTTGGCAGTTCTTC
TRBJ2-2	NA	NA	TRBV10-1	CASSDPPAGELFF	TGCGCCAGCAGTGACCCTCCGGCCGGGGAGCTGTTTTTT
TRBJ2-3	NA	TRBD2	TRBV28	CASSLIGGSTGDTQYF	TGTGCCAGCAGTTTAATTGGCGGGAGCACGGGAGATACGCAGTATTTT
TRBJ2-2	NA	NA	TRBV7-3	CASSLDRAAGELFF	TGTGCCAGCAGCCTCGACCGCGCCGCCGGGGAGCTGTTTTTT
TRBJ2-5	once	TRBD2	TRBV5-1	CASRGTSGQTQYF	TGCGCCAGCCGAGGGACTAGCGGCCAGACCCAGTACTTC
TRBJ1-2	few	NA	TRBV6-5	CASLQGGGYTF	TGTGCCAGCCTACAGGGTGGCGGCTACACCTTC
TRBJ1-5	NA	TRBD1	TRBV6-5	CATRTGNSNQPQHF	TGTGCCACCCGGACAGGCAATAGCAATCAGCCCCAGCATTTT
TRBJ1-1	NA	TRBD1	TRBV18	CASSPVLLQGDTEAFF	TGTGCCAGCTCACCAGTTTTGCTCCAGGGGGACACTGAAGCTTTCTTT
TRBJ2-1	NA	TRBD2	TRBV5-1	CASSPGTTPSYNEQFF	TGCGCCAGCAGCCCAGGGACTACCCCCTCCTACAATGAGCAGTTCTTC
TRBJ1-1	NA	NA	TRBV5-6	CASSVDRNTEAFF	TGTGCCAGCAGCGTGGACAGGAACACTGAAGCTTTCTTT
TRBJ1-1	NA	NA	TRBV25-1	CASSDSSLQFF	TGTGCCAGCAGTGATTCTTCTTTGCAGTTCTTT
TRBJ2-3	NA	NA	TRBV11-2	CASSFSTDTQYF	TGTGCCAGCAGCTTCAGCACAGATACGCAGTATTTT
TRBJ2-3	few	TRBD2	TRBV4-1	CASSQDGLAGGVDTQYF	TGCGCCAGCAGCCAAGATGGACTAGCGGGAGGTGTGGATACGCAGTATTTT
TRBJ2-7	NA	NA	TRBV19	CASSTVVRPYEQYF	TGTGCCAGTAGTACCGTAGTTCGGCCCTACGAGCAGTACTTC
TRBJ2-7	NA	TRBD1	TRBV2	CASSGVRGRAEQYF	TGTGCCAGCAGTGGTGTCAGGGGGCGGGCCGAGCAGTACTTC
TRBJ2-2	once	NA	TRBV7-2	CASSLSLASTGELFF	TGTGCCAGCAGCTTATCTTTAGCGTCCACCGGGGAGCTGTTTTTT
TRBJ2-3	NA	TRBD1	TRBV10-2	CATWGQGIVTDTQYF	TGCGCCACCTGGGGACAGGGTATTGTCACAGATACGCAGTATTTT
TRBJ2-5	NA	NA	TRBV9	CASSVRGVETQYF	TGTGCCAGCAGCGTTAGGGGGGTAGAGACCCAGTACTTC
TRBJ1-2	NA	NA	TRBV9	CASSVDVYGYTF	TGTGCCAGCAGCGTAGATGTCTATGGCTACACCTTC
TRBJ2-1	once	NA	TRBV1	CTSRRTFYNEQFF	TGCACCAGCCGCAGGACATTTTACAATGAGCAGTTCTTC
TRBJ2-2	NA	TRBD1	TRBV14	CASSQDLGTGATGELFF	TGTGCCAGCAGCCAAGATCTGGGGACAGGGGCAACCGGGGAGCTGTTTTTT
TRBJ2-1	NA	TRBD2	TRBV9	CASSLAVGGGGYNEQFF	TGTGCCAGCAGCCTAGCGGTCGGGGGAGGAGGCTACAATGAGCAGTTCTTC
TRBJ1-2	NA	NA	TRBV13	CASSLRVRVSPIGYTF	TGTGCCAGCAGCTTACGGGTTCGGGTTTCACCGATAGGCTACACCTTC
TRBJ1-1	NA	NA	TRBV6-5	CASAPAGREPEAFF	TGTGCCAGCGCGCCCGCAGGGCGCGAACCTGAAGCTTTCTTT
TRBJ1-2	NA	NA	TRBV27	CASSSLNRIAFYGYTF	TGTGCCAGCAGTTCCCTTAATAGGATTGCCTTCTATGGCTACACCTTC
TRBJ1-2	NA	NA	TRBV10-3	CAISESPGDLEGYTF	TGTGCCATCAGTGAGTCGCCAGGGGACCTGGAGGGCTACACCTTC
TRBJ2-2	NA	NA	TRBV28	CASDPGSGWSYAGELFF	TGTGCCAGCGACCCTGGATCCGGGTGGTCTTACGCCGGGGAGCTGTTTTTT
TRBJ2-1	few	TRBD2	TRBV7-6	CASSLKFPSGRRGNEQFF	TGTGCCAGCAGCTTAAAGTTCCCTAGCGGGAGGAGGGGCAATGAGCAGTTCTTC
TRBJ2-2	NA	NA	TRBV7-3	CASSPQGGGSGELFF	TGTGCCAGCAGCCCACAGGGAGGGGGCTCCGGGGAGCTGTTTTTT
TRBJ2-5	NA	NA	TRBV2	CASSVYPGETQYF	TGTGCCAGCAGTGTGTACCCCGGAGAGACCCAGTACTTC
TRBJ2-2	NA	TRBD1	TRBV11-3	CASSQGQGANTGELFF	TGTGCCAGCAGTCAGGGACAGGGGGCGAACACCGGGGAGCTGTTTTTT
TRBJ2-1	few	TRBD2	TRBV5-6	CASSLLASGRVVGEQFF	TGTGCCAGCAGCTTATTGGCTAGCGGGAGGGTAGTTGGTGAGCAGTTCTTC
TRBJ2-6	few	NA	TRBV10-3	CAIGGLTQRASSGANVLTF	TGTGCCATCGGAGGACTCACACAGCGGGCCAGCTCTGGGGCCAACGTCCTGACTTTC
TRBJ1-5	few	NA	TRBV5-5	CASSPRRENQPQHF	TGTGCCAGCAGCCCCCGAAGGGAAAATCAGCCCCAGCATTTT
TRBJ2-3	NA	TRBD2	TRBV10-3	CAISRREERTDTQYF	TGTGCCATCAGCCGACGGGAGGAGAGGACAGATACGCAGTATTTT
TRBJ2-5	few	NA	TRBV5-1	CASSLISGEETQYF	TGCGCCAGCAGCTTAATCAGTGGAGAGGAGACCCAGTACTTC
TRBJ2-7	NA	NA	TRBV27	CASRREGFYEQYF	TGTGCCAGCAGACGTGAGGGTTTTTACGAGCAGTACTTC
TRBJ1-3	NA	NA	TRBV9	CASSPRTVSSGNTIYF	TGTGCCAGCAGCCCCCGGACGGTGAGCTCTGGAAACACCATATATTTT
TRBJ1-5	few	NA	TRBV6-5	CASSRDNQPQHF	TGTGCCAGCAGTCGGGATAATCAGCCCCAGCATTTT
TRBJ1-1	NA	NA	TRBV6-5	CASSSDSYRNTEAFF	TGTGCCAGCAGTTCGGACAGCTACAGGAACACTGAAGCTTTCTTT
TRBJ2-5	NA	TRBD1	TRBV28	CASRPGTGGRTQYF	TGTGCCAGCAGGCCCGGGACAGGGGGGCGGACCCAGTACTTC
TRBJ2-1	NA	TRBD2	TRBV9	CASSLGLAGATEQFF	TGTGCCAGCAGCTTGGGACTAGCGGGAGCCACTGAGCAGTTCTTC
TRBJ2-5	NA	NA	TRBV9	CASSVVDSASGETQYF	TGTGCCAGCAGCGTAGTAGACTCCGCAAGTGGAGAGACCCAGTACTTC
TRBJ2-1	NA	TRBD1	TRBV7-9	CASSLRQGAGYNEQFF	TGTGCCAGCAGCCTACGACAGGGGGCGGGGTACAATGAGCAGTTCTTC
TRBJ2-7	NA	TRBD2	TRBV5-6	CASSLGEMRLAGYEQYF	TGTGCCAGCAGCTTGGGTGAGATGAGACTAGCGGGCTACGAGCAGTACTTC
TRBJ2-5	NA	TRBD2	TRBV7-8	CASSKGLAGVETQYF	TGTGCCAGCAGCAAGGGACTAGCGGGAGTGGAGACCCAGTACTTC
TRBJ2-3	once	NA	TRBV7-9	CASSFGGTDTQYF	TGTGCCAGCAGCTTCGGGGGCACAGATACGCAGTATTTT
TRBJ2-5	NA	TRBD1	TRBV15	CATSKTGAAGETQYF	TGTGCCACCAGCAAGACAGGGGCGGCGGGAGAGACCCAGTACTTC
TRBJ2-7	NA	NA	TRBV4-3	CASPKGWGGREWYEQYF	TGCGCCAGCCCCAAGGGCTGGGGCGGGCGGGAATGGTACGAGCAGTACTTC
TRBJ2-2	NA	NA	TRBV4-3	CASSQDRGLPTGELFF	TGCGCCAGCAGCCAAGATCGAGGACTACCCACCGGGGAGCTGTTTTTT
TRBJ2-5	NA	NA	TRBV15	CATSRDLSGALRGETQYF	TGTGCCACCAGCAGAGACCTGTCCGGGGCCCTAAGGGGAGAGACCCAGTACTTC
TRBJ1-3	NA	NA	TRBV18	CASSPKPSGNTIYF	TGTGCCAGCTCACCCAAACCTTCTGGAAACACCATATATTTT
TRBJ2-5	NA	NA	TRBV7-2	CASSLSLGETQYF	TGTGCCAGCAGCTTAAGCTTAGGAGAGACCCAGTACTTC
TRBJ1-3	few	NA	TRBV4-1	CASSQDWSSGNTIYF	TGCGCCAGCAGCCAAGATTGGTCCTCTGGAAACACCATATATTTT
TRBJ2-5	NA	NA	TRBV7-6	CASSPNPQPGAQYF	TGTGCCAGCAGCCCAAATCCCCAGCCAGGGGCCCAGTACTTC
TRBJ1-1	NA	NA	TRBV6-1	CASSVTRATPEAFF	TGTGCCAGCAGCGTGACAAGGGCTACGCCTGAAGCTTTCTTT
TRBJ1-2	NA	NA	TRBV28	CASTPSNYGYTF	TGTGCCAGCACACCTTCTAACTATGGCTACACCTTC